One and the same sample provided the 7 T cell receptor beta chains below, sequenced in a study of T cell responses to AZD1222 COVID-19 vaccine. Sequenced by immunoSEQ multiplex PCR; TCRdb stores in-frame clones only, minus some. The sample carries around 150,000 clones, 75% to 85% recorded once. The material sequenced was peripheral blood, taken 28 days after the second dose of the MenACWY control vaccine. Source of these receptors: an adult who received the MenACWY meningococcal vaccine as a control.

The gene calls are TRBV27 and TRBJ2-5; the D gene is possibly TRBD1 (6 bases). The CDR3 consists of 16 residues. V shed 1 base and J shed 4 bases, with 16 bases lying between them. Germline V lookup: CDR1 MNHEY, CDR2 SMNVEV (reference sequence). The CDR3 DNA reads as TGTGCCAGCAGTTTATGGCCGGGGCAGACAGGAGAGACCCAGTACTTC. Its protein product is CASSLWPGQTGETQYF.

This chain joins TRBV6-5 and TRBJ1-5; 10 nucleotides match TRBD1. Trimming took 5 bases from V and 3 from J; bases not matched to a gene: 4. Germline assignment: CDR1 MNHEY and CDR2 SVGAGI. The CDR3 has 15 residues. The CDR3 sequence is CASSRQGAYNQPQHF. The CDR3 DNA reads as TGTGCCAGCAGTCGACAGGGGGCTTACAATCAGCCCCAGCATTTT.

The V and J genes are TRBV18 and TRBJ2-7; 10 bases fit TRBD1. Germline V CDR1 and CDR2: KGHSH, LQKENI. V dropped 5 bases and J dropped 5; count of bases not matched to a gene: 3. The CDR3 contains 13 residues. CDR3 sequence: CASSSDRGNEQYV. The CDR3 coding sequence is TGTGCCAGCTCATCGGACAGGGGGAACGAGCAGTACGTC.

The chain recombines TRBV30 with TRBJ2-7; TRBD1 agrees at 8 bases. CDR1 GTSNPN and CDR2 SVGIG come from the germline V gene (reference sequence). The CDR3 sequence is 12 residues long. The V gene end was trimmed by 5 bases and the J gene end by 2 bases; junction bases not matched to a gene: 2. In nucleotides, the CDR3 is TGTGCCTGGGGGACAGGCACCTACGAGCAGTACTTC. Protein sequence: CAWGTGTYEQYF.

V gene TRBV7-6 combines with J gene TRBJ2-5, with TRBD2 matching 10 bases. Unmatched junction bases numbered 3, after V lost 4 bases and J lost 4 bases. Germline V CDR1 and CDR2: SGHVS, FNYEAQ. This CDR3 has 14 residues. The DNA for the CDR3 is TGTGCCAGCAGCTGGGGGACTAGCGCAGAGACCCAGTACTTC. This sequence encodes CASSWGTSAETQYF.

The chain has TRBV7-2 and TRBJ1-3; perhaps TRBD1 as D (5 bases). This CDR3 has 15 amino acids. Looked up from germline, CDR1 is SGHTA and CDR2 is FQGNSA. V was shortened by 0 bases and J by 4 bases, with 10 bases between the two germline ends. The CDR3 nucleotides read TGTGCCAGCAGCTTAGCCGGGGCGCGCGGAAACACCATATATTTT. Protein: CASSLAGARGNTIYF. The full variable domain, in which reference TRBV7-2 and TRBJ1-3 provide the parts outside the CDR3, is GAGVSQSPSNKVTEKGKDVELRCDPISGHTALYWYRQSLGQGLEFLIYFQGNSAPDKSGLPSDRFSAERTGGSVSTLTIQRTQQEDSAVYLCASSLAGARGNTIYFGEGSWLTVV.

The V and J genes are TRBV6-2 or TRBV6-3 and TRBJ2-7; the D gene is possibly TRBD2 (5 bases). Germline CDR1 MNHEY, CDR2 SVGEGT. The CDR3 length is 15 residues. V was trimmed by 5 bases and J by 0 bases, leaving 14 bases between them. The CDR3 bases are TGTGCCAGCAGTAAGGACTCTGCCAGCTCCTACGAGCAGTACTTC. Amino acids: CASSKDSASSYEQYF.